The rows below give T cell receptor beta chains drawn from one sample of a study of OX40 agonist ivuxolimab in advanced cancers. The repertoire was sequenced with immunoSEQ multiplex PCR; TCRdb's copy has only in-frame clones and lacks some. The sample yields under 80,000 clones, more than 85% seen once. The sample here was CD4+ or CD8+ T cells sorted from blood, taken in a trial of the OX40 agonist ivuxolimab. These receptors were taken from an adult with an advanced solid tumor such as melanoma, head and neck, liver or kidney cancer. CDR3s include the opening cysteine and the closing phenylalanine or tryptophan. Fields, in order: V gene, J gene, D gene, CDR3 protein, CDR3 DNA. D genes are given only for firm matches.

TRBV6-5,TRBJ2-1,.,CASSYRPLGYNEQFF,TGTGCCAGCAGTTACAGACCCCTGGGATACAATGAGCAGTTCTTC
TRBV5-1,TRBJ1-2,.,CASSLESYGYTF,TGCGCCAGCAGCTTGGAAAGCTATGGCTACACCTTC
TRBV2,TRBJ2-7,.,CASSVEAGQSSYEQYF,TGTGCCAGCAGTGTGGAGGCAGGCCAAAGCTCCTACGAGCAGTACTTC
TRBV2,TRBJ1-2,TRBD1,CASTEGQGGLYGYTF,TGTGCCAGCACTGAGGGACAGGGCGGACTTTATGGCTACACCTTC
TRBV10-3,TRBJ1-2,.,CAISDGTVLMGYTF,TGTGCCATCAGTGACGGGACGGTCCTTATGGGCTACACCTTC
TRBV5-5,TRBJ1-1,.,CASSLAAVPLAEAFF,TGTGCCAGCAGCTTGGCGGCGGTACCCCTGGCAGAAGCTTTCTTT
TRBV18,TRBJ1-1,.,CASSLLLNDRTEAFF,TGTGCCAGCTCACTGCTACTAAACGACAGGACTGAAGCTTTCTTT
TRBV4-1,TRBJ2-7,.,CASSQHPMSYEQYF,TGCGCCAGCAGCCAGCACCCCATGTCCTACGAGCAGTACTTC
TRBV5-1,TRBJ2-7,TRBD2,CASSGGLAGVPTEQYF,TGCGCCAGCAGCGGAGGACTAGCGGGGGTCCCTACCGAGCAGTACTTC
TRBV6-6,TRBJ2-2,.,CASRPWGGELFF,TGTGCCAGCAGGCCCTGGGGCGGGGAGCTGTTTTTT
TRBV18,TRBJ2-7,.,CASSPPGSYYEQYF,TGTGCCAGCTCACCACCCGGCAGCTACTACGAGCAGTACTTC
TRBV7-3,TRBJ2-1,TRBD2,CASSLVRGGNNEQFF,TGTGCCAGCAGCTTAGTTCGCGGGGGGAACAATGAGCAGTTCTTC